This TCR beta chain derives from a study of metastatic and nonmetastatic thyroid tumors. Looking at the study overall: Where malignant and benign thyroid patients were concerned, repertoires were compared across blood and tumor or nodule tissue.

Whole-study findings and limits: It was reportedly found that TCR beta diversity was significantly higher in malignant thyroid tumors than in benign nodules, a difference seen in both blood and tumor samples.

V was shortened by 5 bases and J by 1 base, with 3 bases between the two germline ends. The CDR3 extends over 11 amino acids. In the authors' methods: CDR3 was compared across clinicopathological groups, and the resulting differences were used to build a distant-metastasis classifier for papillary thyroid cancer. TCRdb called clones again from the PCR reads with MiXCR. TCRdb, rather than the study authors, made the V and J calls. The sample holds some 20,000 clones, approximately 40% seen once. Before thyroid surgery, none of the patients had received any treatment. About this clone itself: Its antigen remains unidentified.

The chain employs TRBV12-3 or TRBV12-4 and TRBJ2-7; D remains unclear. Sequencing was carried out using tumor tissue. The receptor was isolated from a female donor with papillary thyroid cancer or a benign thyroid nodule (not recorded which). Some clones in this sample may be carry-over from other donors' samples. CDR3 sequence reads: CASSGSYEQYF. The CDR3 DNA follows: TGTGCCAGCAGTGGTTCCTACGAGCAGTACTTC.